This entry lists 17 T cell receptor beta chains sequenced from one sample in a study of T cells of healthy individuals. TCRdb reprocessed the 5' RACE reads with MiXCR, giving one entry per CDR3 protein. The repertoire has about 96,000 distinct CDR3 sequences, approximately 15% of them found once; the top ten carry about 6%. The receptors stem from a human donor in good health.

The V gene is TRBV10-3, the J gene TRBJ1-5, with a possible D match to TRBD1 (5 bases). Germline values: CDR1 ENHRY, CDR2 SYGVKD. Trimming stripped 4 bases from V and 7 bases from J, with 11 bases between. The CDR3 length is 13 residues. CDR3 sequence: CAISAGTGQPQHF. Here the CDR3 DNA reads TGTGCCATCAGTGCTGGGACGGGGCAGCCCCAGCATTTT.

This clonotype was found a few times. This chain joins TRBV7-3 and TRBJ2-2, with TRBD2 identical over 10 bases. CDR3 length: 15 amino acids. V shed 5 bases, J shed 2 bases, and the junction held 2 bases outside the gene matches. In germline, CDR1 is SGHTA, CDR2 FQGTGA. Here the CDR3 DNA reads TGTGCCAGCAGCCCTAGCGGGAGAAACACCGGGGAGCTGTTTTTT. Its protein is CASSPSGRNTGELFF.

The J gene is TRBJ2-3, the V gene TRBV7-2; D might be TRBD2 (5 bases). Germline V lookup: CDR1 SGHTA, CDR2 FQGNSA. The CDR3 runs to 14 residues. Trimming pared 5 bases from V and 2 bases from J, leaving 11 bases between. The DNA for the CDR3 is TGTGCCAGCAGCCAAGGACTCTTCACAGATACGCAGTATTTT. Residues: CASSQGLFTDTQYF. Drawing the rest from reference TRBV7-2 and TRBJ2-3, the complete variable domain is GAGVSQSPSNKVTEKGKDVELRCDPISGHTALYWYRQSLGQGLEFLIYFQGNSAPDKSGLPSDRFSAERTGGSVSTLTIQRTQQEDSAVYLCASSQGLFTDTQYFGPGTRLTVL.

The V call is TRBV2, the J call TRBJ2-1; either TRBD1 or TRBD2 may fit D (5 bases each). Trimming left V 8 bases short and J 12 bases short, with 11 bases between. The CDR3 has 10 residues. The germline CDR1 and CDR2 sequences are SNHLY and FYNNEI. The CDR3 bases are TGTGCCAGCGGCTTCGGGGCGCAGTTCTTC. Translated: CASGFGAQFF. Variable domain in full (rest from reference TRBV2 and TRBJ2-1): EPEVTQTPSHQVTQMGQEVILRCVPISNHLYFYWYRQILGQKVEFLVSFYNNEISEKSEIFDDQFSVERPDGSNFTLKIRSTKLEDSAMYFCASGFGAQFFGPGTRLTVL.

The chain links TRBV7-2 to TRBJ2-3, with 11 positions matching TRBD2. The CDR3 contains 16 residues. Germline V gene sequence: CDR1 SGHTA, CDR2 FQGNSA. J was trimmed by 4 bases and V by 4 bases; bases with no gene match: 7. In nucleotides, the CDR3 is TGTGCCAGCAGCTATATAGCGGGAGGGCCGGCAGATACGCAGTATTTT. Protein product: CASSYIAGGPADTQYF.

This clonotype was observed many times. The chain links TRBV12-3 or TRBV12-4 to TRBJ1-1, with TRBD1 as a possible D gene (6 bases). V shed 3 bases and J shed 5 bases, with 10 bases lying between them. The CDR3 spans 13 residues. The chain's CDR3 is CASSLNRETEAFF. DNA for the CDR3: TGTGCCAGCAGTTTGAACAGGGAGACTGAAGCTTTCTTT.

This clonotype has more than one count but fewer than ten. The chain has TRBV5-1 and TRBJ1-1; D not resolved. This CDR3 comprises 14 residues. Per the germline V gene, CDR1 is SGHRS and CDR2 is YFSETQ. The CDR3 reads CVTSSDGVNTEAFF. The CDR3 nucleotides read TGCGTGACGAGCAGCGACGGGGTGAACACTGAAGCTTTCTTT.

V gene TRBV4-2 combines with J gene TRBJ2-2; 12 nucleotides agree with TRBD2. J lost 3 bases, V lost 5 bases, and 4 bases had no gene match. The germline V gene has CDR1 LGHNA and CDR2 YNFKEQ. This CDR3 contains 16 residues. Here the CDR3 DNA reads TGTGCCAGCAGCTATCGGACTAGCGGGGACACCGGGGAGCTGTTTTTT. Its protein is CASSYRTSGDTGELFF.

The gene calls are TRBV2 and TRBJ2-7; weak D call: TRBD1 (6 bases). V lost 2 bases, J lost 4 bases, and 9 bases lay in between. The CDR3 runs to 13 residues. Germline-derived CDR1 and CDR2 are SNHLY and FYNNEI. Here the CDR3 DNA reads TGTGCCAGCAGTGAAATCAGGGGATACGAGCAGTACTTC. Protein sequence: CASSEIRGYEQYF.

The rearrangement links TRBV7-2 to TRBJ1-2; a possible D gene is TRBD1 (5 bases). V dropped 6 bases and J dropped 3 bases, with 11 bases sitting between them. This CDR3 comprises 13 residues. Germline CDR1 reads SGHTA; CDR2 reads FQGNSA. Here the CDR3 reads CASSADRYYGYTF. CDR3 nucleotides: TGTGCCAGCAGTGCCGACAGATACTATGGCTACACCTTC.

This clonotype came up many times. This chain uses TRBV4-3 with TRBJ2-1; TRBD2 matches 13 bases. Germline V gene data show CDR1 as LGHNA and CDR2 as YSLEER. This CDR3 is built from 17 residues. The junction had 11 bases not matched to a gene; V was cut back by 2 bases and J by 10 bases. DNA of the CDR3: TGCGCCAGCAGCCAATACCATCTGACTAGCGGGGGGTTAGAGCAGTTCTTC. Protein: CASSQYHLTSGGLEQFF.

The chain links TRBV6-6 to TRBJ2-3; no reliable D call. Looked up from germline, CDR1 is MNHNY and CDR2 is SVGAGI (reference sequence). This CDR3 has 14 residues. V lost 0 bases and J 2 bases, leaving 6 bases between the germline ends. The chain's CDR3 is CASSYSTATDTQYF. DNA of the CDR3: TGTGCCAGCAGTTACTCTACGGCCACAGATACGCAGTATTTT.

The sample holds many counts of this clonotype. The chain carries TRBV4-1 and TRBJ2-3; 8 bases agree with TRBD2. This CDR3 is 18 amino acids long. Germline loops: CDR1 MGHRA, CDR2 YSYEKL. The V and J ends lost 2 bases and 2 bases, in that order; junction bases with no gene match: 12. The CDR3 DNA follows: TGCGCCAGCAGCCAAAACCCAGTGCGGGGGGTGTCCACAGATACGCAGTATTTT. It yields the protein CASSQNPVRGVSTDTQYF.

This clonotype was counted ten times or more. The chain recombines TRBV4-3 with TRBJ1-4, with 9 bases matching TRBD1. The CDR3 is made up of 15 amino acids. Germline CDR1 reads LGHNA; CDR2 reads YSLEER. Trimming took 2 bases from V and 7 from J; bases not matched to a gene: 5. The CDR3 region has the DNA TGCGCCAGCAGCCAACTGGGGACAGGGACTGAAAAACTGTTTTTT. Protein product: CASSQLGTGTEKLFF.

The gene calls are TRBV7-9 and TRBJ2-3; 8 bases fit TRBD2. Trimming took 5 bases from V and 6 from J; bases not matched to a gene: 16. Germline assignment: CDR1 SEHNR and CDR2 FQNEAQ (reference sequence). The CDR3 totals 17 residues. The CDR3 here is CASSPLWNRGRSDTQYF. The DNA of the CDR3 is TGTGCCAGCAGCCCATTATGGAATCGCGGGAGGTCTGATACGCAGTATTTT. Using reference TRBV7-9 and TRBJ2-3 for the parts outside the CDR3, the full variable domain is DTGVSQNPRHKITKRGQNVTFRCDPISEHNRLYWYRQTLGQGPEFLTYFQNEAQLEKSRLLSDRFSAERPKGSFSTLEIQRTEQGDSAMYLCASSPLWNRGRSDTQYFGPGTRLTVL.

This clonotype has only a few counts. The V and J genes are TRBV7-2 and TRBJ2-7; D gene ambiguous. The V and J ends lost 1 base and 7 bases respectively, with 8 bases between them. The germline V gene encodes CDR1 SGHTA and CDR2 FQGNSA. The CDR3 loop spans 12 amino acids. CDR3: CASSLGGREQYF. The CDR3 bases are TGTGCCAGCAGCTTAGGGGGAAGGGAGCAGTACTTC.

This clonotype was counted only a few times. The chain has TRBV9 and TRBJ2-5, with 12 nucleotides matching TRBD2. V dropped 2 bases and J dropped 0; count of bases not matched to a gene: 8. This CDR3 has 18 amino acids. Germline loops: CDR1 SGDLS, CDR2 YYNGEE. Here the CDR3 reads CASSVGLAGGPNQETQYF. The DNA for the CDR3 is TGTGCCAGCAGCGTTGGGCTAGCGGGAGGGCCGAACCAAGAGACCCAGTACTTC.